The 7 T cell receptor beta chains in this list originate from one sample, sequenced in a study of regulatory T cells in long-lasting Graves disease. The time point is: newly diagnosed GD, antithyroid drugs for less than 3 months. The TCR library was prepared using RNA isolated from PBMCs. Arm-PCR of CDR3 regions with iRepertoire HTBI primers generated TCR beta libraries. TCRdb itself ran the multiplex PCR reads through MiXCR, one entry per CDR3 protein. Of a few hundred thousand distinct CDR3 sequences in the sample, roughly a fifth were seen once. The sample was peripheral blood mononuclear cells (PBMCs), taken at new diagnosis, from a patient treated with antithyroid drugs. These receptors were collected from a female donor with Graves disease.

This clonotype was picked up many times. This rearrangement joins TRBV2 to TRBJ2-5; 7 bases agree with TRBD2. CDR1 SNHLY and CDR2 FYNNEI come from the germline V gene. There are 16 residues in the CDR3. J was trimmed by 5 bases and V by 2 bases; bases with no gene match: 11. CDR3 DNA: TGTGCCAGCAGTGAATCTCTAGCGGTGGTCGCGGAGACCCAGTACTTC. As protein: CASSESLAVVAETQYF.

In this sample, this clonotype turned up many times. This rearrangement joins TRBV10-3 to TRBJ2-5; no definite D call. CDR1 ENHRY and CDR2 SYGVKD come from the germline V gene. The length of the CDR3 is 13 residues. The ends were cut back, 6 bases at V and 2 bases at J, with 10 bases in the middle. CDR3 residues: CAISDGWQETQYF. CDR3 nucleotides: TGTGCCATCAGCGACGGGTGGCAAGAGACCCAGTACTTC.

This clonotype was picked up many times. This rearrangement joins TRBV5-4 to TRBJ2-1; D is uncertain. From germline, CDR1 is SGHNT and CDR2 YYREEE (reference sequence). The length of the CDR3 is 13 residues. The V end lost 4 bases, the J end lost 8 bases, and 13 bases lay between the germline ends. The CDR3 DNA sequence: TGTGCCAGCAGCGCCCCGTCAGAAGATGAGCAGTTCTTC. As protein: CASSAPSEDEQFF.

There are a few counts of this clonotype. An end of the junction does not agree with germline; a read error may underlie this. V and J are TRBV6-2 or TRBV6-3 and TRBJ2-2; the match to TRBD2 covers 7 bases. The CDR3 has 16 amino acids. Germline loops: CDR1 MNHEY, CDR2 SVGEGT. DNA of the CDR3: TGTGCCAGCAGTTACGGGCCTAGCGGAAACACCGGGGAGCTGTCTTTT. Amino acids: CASSYGPSGNTGELSF.

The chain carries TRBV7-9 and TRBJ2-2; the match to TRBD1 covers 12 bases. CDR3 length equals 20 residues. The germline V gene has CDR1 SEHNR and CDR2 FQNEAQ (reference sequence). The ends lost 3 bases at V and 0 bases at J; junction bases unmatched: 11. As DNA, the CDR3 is TGTGCCAGCAGCTTGAGGGACAGGGGGCCCTTGGACACGAACACCGGGGAGCTGTTTTTT. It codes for CASSLRDRGPLDTNTGELFF.

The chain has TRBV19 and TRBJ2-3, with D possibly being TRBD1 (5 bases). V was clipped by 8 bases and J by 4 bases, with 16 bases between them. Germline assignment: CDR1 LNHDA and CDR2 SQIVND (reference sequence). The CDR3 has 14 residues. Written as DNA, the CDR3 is TGTGCCAGTTCAGAGACAGCGTCGGCAGATACGCAGTATTTT. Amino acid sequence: CASSETASADTQYF.

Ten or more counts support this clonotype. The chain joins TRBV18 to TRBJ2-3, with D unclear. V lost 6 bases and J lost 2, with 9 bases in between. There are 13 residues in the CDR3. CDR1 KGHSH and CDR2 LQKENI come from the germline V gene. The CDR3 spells CASSRVSTDTQYF. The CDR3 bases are TGTGCCAGCTCCCGGGTTTCCACAGATACGCAGTATTTT.